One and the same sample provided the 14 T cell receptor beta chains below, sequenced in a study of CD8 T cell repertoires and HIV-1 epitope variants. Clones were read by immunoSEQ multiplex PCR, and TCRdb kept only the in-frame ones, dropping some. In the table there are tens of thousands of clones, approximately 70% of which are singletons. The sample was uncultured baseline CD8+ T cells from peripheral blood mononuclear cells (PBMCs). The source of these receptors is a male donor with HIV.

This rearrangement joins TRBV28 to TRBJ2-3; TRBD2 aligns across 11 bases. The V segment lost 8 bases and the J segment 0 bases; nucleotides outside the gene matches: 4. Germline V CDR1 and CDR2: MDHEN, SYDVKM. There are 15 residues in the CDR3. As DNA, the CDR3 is TGTGCCAGCGGGACTAGCGGTCCTAGCACAGATACGCAGTATTTT. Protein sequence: CASGTSGPSTDTQYF.

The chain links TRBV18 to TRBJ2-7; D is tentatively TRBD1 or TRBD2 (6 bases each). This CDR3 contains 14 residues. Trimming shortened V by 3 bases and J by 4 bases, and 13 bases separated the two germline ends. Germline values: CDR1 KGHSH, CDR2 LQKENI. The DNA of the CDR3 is TGTGCCAGCTCACCGGCCGGGGGCTCGTACGAGCAGTACTTC. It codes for CASSPAGGSYEQYF.

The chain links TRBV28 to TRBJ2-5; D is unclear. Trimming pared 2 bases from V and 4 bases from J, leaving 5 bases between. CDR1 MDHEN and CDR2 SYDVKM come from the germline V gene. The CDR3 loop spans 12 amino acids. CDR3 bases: TGTGCCAGCAGTTTAATAGGAGAGACCCAGTACTTC. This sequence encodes CASSLIGETQYF.

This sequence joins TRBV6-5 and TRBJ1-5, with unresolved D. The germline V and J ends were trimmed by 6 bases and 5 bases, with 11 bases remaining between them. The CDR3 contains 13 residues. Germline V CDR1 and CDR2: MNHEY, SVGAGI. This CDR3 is CASSYGRDQPQHF. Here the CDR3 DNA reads TGTGCCAGCAGCTACGGGAGGGATCAGCCCCAGCATTTT.

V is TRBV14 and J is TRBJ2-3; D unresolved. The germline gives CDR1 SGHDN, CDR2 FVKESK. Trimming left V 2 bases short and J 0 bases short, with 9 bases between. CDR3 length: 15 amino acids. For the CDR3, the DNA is TGTGCCAGCAGCCAAAACTCAGGTAGCACAGATACGCAGTATTTT. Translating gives CASSQNSGSTDTQYF.

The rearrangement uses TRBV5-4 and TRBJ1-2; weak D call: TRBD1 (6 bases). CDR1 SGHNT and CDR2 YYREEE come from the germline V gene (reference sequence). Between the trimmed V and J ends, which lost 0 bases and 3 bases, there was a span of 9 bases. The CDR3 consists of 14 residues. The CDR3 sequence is CASSLGTGYYGYTF. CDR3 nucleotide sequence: TGTGCCAGCAGCTTGGGAACAGGGTACTATGGCTACACCTTC.

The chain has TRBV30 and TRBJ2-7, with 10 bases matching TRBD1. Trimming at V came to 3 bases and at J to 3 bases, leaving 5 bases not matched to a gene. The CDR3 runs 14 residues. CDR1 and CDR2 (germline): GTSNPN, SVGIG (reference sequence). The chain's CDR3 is CAWRVRTGGYEQYF. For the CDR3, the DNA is TGTGCCTGGAGAGTTAGGACAGGGGGCTACGAGCAGTACTTC.

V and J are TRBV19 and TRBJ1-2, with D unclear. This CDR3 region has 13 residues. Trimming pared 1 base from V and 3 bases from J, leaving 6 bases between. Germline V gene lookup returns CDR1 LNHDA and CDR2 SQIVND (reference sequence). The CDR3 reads CASSIGVDYGYTF. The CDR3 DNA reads TGTGCCAGTAGTATAGGTGTAGACTATGGCTACACCTTC.

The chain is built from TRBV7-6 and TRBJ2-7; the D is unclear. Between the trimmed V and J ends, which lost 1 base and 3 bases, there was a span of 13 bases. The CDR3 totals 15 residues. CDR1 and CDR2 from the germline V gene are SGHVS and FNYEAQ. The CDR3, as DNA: TGTGCCAGCAGCTTAGTTGATAATGGCATCTACGAGCAGTACTTC. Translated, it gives CASSLVDNGIYEQYF.

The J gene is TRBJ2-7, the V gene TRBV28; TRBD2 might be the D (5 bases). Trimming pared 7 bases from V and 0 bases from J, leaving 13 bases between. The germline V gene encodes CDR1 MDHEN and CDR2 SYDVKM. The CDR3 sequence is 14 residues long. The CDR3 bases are TGTGCCAGCAAGCTCTCGGGAATCTCCTACGAGCAGTACTTC. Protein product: CASKLSGISYEQYF.

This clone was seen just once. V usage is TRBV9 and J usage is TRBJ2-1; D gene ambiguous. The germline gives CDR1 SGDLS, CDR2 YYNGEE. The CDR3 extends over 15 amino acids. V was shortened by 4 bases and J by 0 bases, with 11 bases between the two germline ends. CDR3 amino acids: CASSLEGSSYNEQFF. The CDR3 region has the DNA TGTGCCAGCAGCCTGGAAGGTAGCTCCTACAATGAGCAGTTCTTC.

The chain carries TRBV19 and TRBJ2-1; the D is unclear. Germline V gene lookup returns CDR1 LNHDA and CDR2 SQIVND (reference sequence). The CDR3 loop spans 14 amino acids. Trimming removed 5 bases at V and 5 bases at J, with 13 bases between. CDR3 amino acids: CASSLRPGDNEQFF. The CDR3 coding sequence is TGTGCCAGTAGTCTTCGACCGGGCGACAATGAGCAGTTCTTC.

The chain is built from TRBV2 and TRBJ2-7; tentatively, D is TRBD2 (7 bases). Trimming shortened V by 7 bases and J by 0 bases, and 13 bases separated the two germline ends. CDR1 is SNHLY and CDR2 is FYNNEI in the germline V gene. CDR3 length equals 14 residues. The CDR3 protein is CASNGGGFSYEQYF. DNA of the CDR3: TGTGCCAGCAACGGCGGGGGCTTCTCCTACGAGCAGTACTTC.

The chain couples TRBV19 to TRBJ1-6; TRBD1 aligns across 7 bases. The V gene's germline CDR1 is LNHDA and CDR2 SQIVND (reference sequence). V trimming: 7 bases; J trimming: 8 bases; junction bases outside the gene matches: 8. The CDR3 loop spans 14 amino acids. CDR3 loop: CASTERQGHSPLHF. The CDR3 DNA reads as TGTGCCAGTACTGAAAGACAGGGTCATTCACCCCTCCACTTT.